A single sample gave rise to the 16 T cell receptor beta chains below, sequenced in a study of blood T cell repertoires in COVID-19 (dated by TCRdb to 2019 to 2021). The library relied on the immunoSEQ multiplex PCR assay. TCRdb limited this immuneACCESS table to in-frame rearrangements with V and J called. A share of clones is missing; checked studies link under half to unresolved V genes, and the rest is unexplained. Present in this sample are more than 300,000 clones, around 84% of which were seen just once. The ten largest clones represent more than 9% of the sample. The sequencing input was PBMCs or T cells enriched from blood (not recorded which). These receptors were collected from a woman aged 18-30 years who had recovered from COVID-19.

This clone was recorded once. The chain joins TRBV2 to TRBJ2-5; the match to TRBD2 covers 7 bases. Germline V gene data show CDR1 as SNHLY and CDR2 as FYNNEI. The CDR3 totals 15 residues. Unmatched junction bases numbered 8, after V lost 6 bases and J lost 1 base. The CDR3 sequence: CASRKGLFLQETQYF. CDR3 in DNA: TGTGCCAGCAGGAAGGGACTATTCCTCCAAGAGACCCAGTACTTC.

This clone was picked up one time. The rearrangement uses TRBV5-4 and TRBJ1-1; unclear D gene. V was clipped by 4 bases and J by 2 bases, with 3 bases between them. In germline, CDR1 is SGHNT, CDR2 YYREEE (reference sequence). This CDR3 has 11 residues. The CDR3 nucleotides are TGTGCCAGCAGCGGCAACACTGAAGCTTTCTTT. It codes for CASSGNTEAFF.

The genes are TRBV12-3 or TRBV12-4 and TRBJ1-1; 7 positions match TRBD1. The CDR3 has 13 amino acids. J was trimmed by 10 bases and V by 1 base; bases with no gene match: 6. The CDR3 bases are TGTGCCAGCAGTTTAGGAGGGGGCGCGTTAGCTTTCTTT. It specifies CASSLGGGALAFF.

The V and J genes are TRBV6-1 and TRBJ1-2; D might be TRBD1 (5 bases). V lost 4 bases to trimming and J lost 2 bases, with 17 bases between them. This CDR3 has 16 amino acids. In germline, CDR1 is MNHNS, CDR2 SASEGT. The CDR3 sequence: CASSVFLTDLNYGYTF. Here the CDR3 DNA reads TGTGCCAGCAGTGTATTTCTGACAGACCTCAACTATGGCTACACCTTC.

The chain uses TRBV28 and TRBJ2-7; 13 bases are a match to TRBD2. The ends lost 5 bases at V and 7 bases at J; junction bases unmatched: 8. CDR3 size: 15 residues. CDR1 is MDHEN and CDR2 is SYDVKM in the germline V gene. In nucleotides, the CDR3 is TGTGCCAGCAGTCCACCGGGACTAGCGGGAAGGGAGCAGTACTTC. Translation gives CASSPPGLAGREQYF. Filled out from reference TRBV28 and TRBJ2-7, the complete variable domain reads DVKVTQSSRYLVKRTGEKVFLECVQDMDHENMFWYRQDPGLGLRLIYFSYDVKMKEKGDIPEGYSVSREKKERFSLILESASTNQTSMYLCASSPPGLAGREQYFGPGTRLTVT.

This clone was counted between two and nine times. V and J are TRBV9 and TRBJ1-2; 7 bases are shared with TRBD1. CDR3 length: 16 residues. The junction had 12 bases not matched to a gene; V was cut back by 2 bases and J by 5 bases. Germline-derived CDR1 and CDR2 are SGDLS and YYNGEE. The CDR3 is CASSVPLDRAGYGYTF. The CDR3 DNA reads TGTGCCAGCAGCGTCCCATTAGACAGGGCTGGATATGGCTACACCTTC.

The table lists this clone with a count of one. J is TRBJ2-3 and V is TRBV15; 8 nucleotides line up with TRBD2. Trimming took 0 bases from V and 2 from J; bases not matched to a gene: 4. The germline gives CDR1 LNHNV, CDR2 YYDKDF (reference sequence). This CDR3 is 16 amino acids long. The CDR3 region is CATSRDTSGYTDTQYF. CDR3 in DNA: TGTGCCACCAGCAGAGACACTAGCGGATACACAGATACGCAGTATTTT.

The chain joins TRBV5-8 to TRBJ2-7, with 12 bases lining up with TRBD2. This CDR3 has 17 residues. J gave up 3 bases and V 4 bases, and 11 bases lay outside the gene matches. Germline V gene sequence: CDR1 SGHTS, CDR2 YDEGEE. Here the CDR3 DNA reads TGTGCCAGCAGCGATGGACTAGCGGGAATTTCGCTCTACGAGCAGTACTTC. This sequence encodes CASSDGLAGISLYEQYF.

V gene TRBV28 combines with J gene TRBJ2-2; 10 bases are a match to TRBD1. This CDR3 spans 15 amino acids. V gave up 6 bases and J gave up 5 bases; unmatched junction bases: 6. Germline lookup yields CDR1 MDHEN and CDR2 SYDVKM. The CDR3 bases are TGTGCCAGCAGGGGGAGGACAGGGGGTACCGGGGAGCTGTTTTTT. The encoded protein is CASRGRTGGTGELFF.

The V call is TRBV10-1, the J call TRBJ2-7, with 8 nucleotides matching TRBD2. The CDR3 is 16 amino acids. V dropped 3 bases and J dropped 2; count of bases not matched to a gene: 9. The germline V gene encodes CDR1 WNHNN and CDR2 SYGVQD (reference sequence). Written as DNA, the CDR3 is TGCGCCAGCAGTGATATCGGGGGGGATTCAACCTACGAGCAGTACTTC. It is translated as CASSDIGGDSTYEQYF.

This clone was seen just once. The rearrangement uses TRBV28 and TRBJ1-5; TRBD1 aligns across 7 bases. Trimming took 8 bases from V and 5 from J; bases not matched to a gene: 9. This CDR3 comprises 14 residues. CDR1 and CDR2 (germline): MDHEN, SYDVKM. For the CDR3, the DNA is TGTGCCAGCCGAAGACAGGGTCTTTATCAGCCCCAGCATTTT. It is translated as CASRRQGLYQPQHF.

This chain connects TRBV28 to TRBJ1-5; D may be TRBD1 (6 bases). V was cut by 7 bases and J by 6 bases, with 16 bases left in between. The germline gives CDR1 MDHEN, CDR2 SYDVKM. The length of the CDR3 is 14 residues. In nucleotides, the CDR3 is TGTGCCAGCACCCAGGGGTCCCCGGGTCAGCCCCAGCATTTT. Residues: CASTQGSPGQPQHF.

This chain uses TRBV9 with TRBJ1-2, with TRBD1 as a possible D gene (6 bases). V was shortened by 4 bases and J by 8 bases, with 27 bases between the two germline ends. The length of the CDR3 is 17 residues. CDR1 is SGDLS and CDR2 is YYNGEE in the germline V gene. The CDR3 DNA is TGTGCCAGCAGCCCCTATATGACAGGAATCTTCCGGGAAGGCTACACCTTC. It is translated as CASSPYMTGIFREGYTF.

The table lists this clone with a few counts. The chain links TRBV5-1 to TRBJ2-2; no clear D. CDR3 size: 14 residues. Germline V gene sequence: CDR1 SGHRS, CDR2 YFSETQ. V was shortened by 4 bases and J by 2 bases, with 9 bases between the two germline ends. CDR3 DNA: TGCGCCAGCAGCCCTATGGGCAACACCGGGGAGCTGTTTTTT. Amino acid sequence: CASSPMGNTGELFF.

The chain's CDR3 is CASRYNRDYEQYF. The CDR3 DNA reads as TGTGCCAGCAGATACAACAGGGATTACGAGCAGTACTTC. This chain joins TRBV6-5 and TRBJ2-7; D possibly corresponds to TRBD1 (6 bases). Deletions cut 6 bases from V and 4 bases from J, with 13 bases between. The CDR3 runs 13 residues. Germline loops: CDR1 MNHEY, CDR2 SVGAGI.

V is TRBV2 and J is TRBJ2-5; 9 nucleotides align to TRBD2. Germline assignment: CDR1 SNHLY and CDR2 FYNNEI. This CDR3 has 15 residues. V was clipped by 4 bases and J by 5 bases; unmatched bases: 8. The CDR3: CASSAARGGRETQYF. In DNA form, the CDR3 reads TGTGCCAGCAGTGCGGCGCGGGGGGGCCGGGAGACCCAGTACTTC.